Each of the 30 T cell receptor beta chains below was sequenced from the same sample in a study of T cell responses to AZD1222 COVID-19 vaccine. Profiled with immunoSEQ multiplex PCR; TCRdb holds only in-frame clones, not every one. The table shows around 84,000 clones, with roughly nine tenths occurring only once. The specimen comprised peripheral blood, sampled on day 0 of AZD1222 vaccination. The origin of the receptors is an adult in good health.

The V and J genes are TRBV7-9 and TRBJ2-2; D unclear. Trimming took 1 base from V and 3 from J, leaving 3 bases between them. The CDR3 totals 13 residues. The germline gives CDR1 SEHNR, CDR2 FQNEAQ (reference sequence). The CDR3 DNA reads as TGTGCCAGCAGCTTAGATGACACCGGGGAGCTGTTTTTT. This gives the protein CASSLDDTGELFF. Looking up the rest from reference TRBV7-9 and TRBJ2-2 gives the full variable domain: DTGVSQNPRHKITKRGQNVTFRCDPISEHNRLYWYRQTLGQGPEFLTYFQNEAQLEKSRLLSDRFSAERPKGSFSTLEIQRTEQGDSAMYLCASSLDDTGELFFGEGSRLTVL.

The CDR3 reads CASLDRAYGYTF. The CDR3 DNA sequence: TGTGCCAGCTTAGACAGGGCTTATGGCTACACCTTC. The rearrangement joins TRBV28 to TRBJ1-2; TRBD1 aligns across 7 bases. CDR3 length: 12 amino acids. V shed 8 bases, J shed 5 bases, and the junction held 5 bases outside the gene matches. Germline V CDR1 and CDR2: MDHEN, SYDVKM.

J is TRBJ2-2 and V is TRBV2; no clear D. The CDR3 contains 14 residues. The V end was cut by 4 bases, the J end by 1 base, with 7 bases between. CDR1 is SNHLY, CDR2 FYNNEI, per germline. CDR3 DNA: TGTGCCAGCAGTGTGCCGAAGAACACCGGGGAGCTGTTTTTT. Translated: CASSVPKNTGELFF.

The CDR3 reads CSASRQGAGEQYF. The CDR3 DNA reads TGCAGTGCTAGTCGACAGGGGGCGGGCGAGCAGTACTTC. V is TRBV20-1 and J is TRBJ2-7; TRBD1 aligns across 10 bases. V was clipped by 3 bases and J by 6 bases; unmatched bases: 5. Germline V gives CDR1 DFQATT, CDR2 SNEGSKA (reference sequence). The CDR3 has 13 amino acids.

In its sample, this clone was seen once. V is TRBV19 and J is TRBJ1-5; 7 positions match TRBD1. With 3 bases clipped from V and 3 bases from J, the junction kept 8 bases outside the gene matches. The CDR3 has 16 residues. Per the germline V gene, CDR1 is LNHDA and CDR2 is SQIVND (reference sequence). CDR3 nucleotide sequence: TGTGCCAGTAGTATTGAACGGGGACAGTACAATCAGCCCCAGCATTTT. It yields the protein CASSIERGQYNQPQHF.

The V gene is TRBV5-5, the J gene TRBJ2-2; 10 nucleotides align to TRBD2. V trimming: 10 bases; J trimming: 2 bases; junction bases outside the gene matches: 11. There are 16 residues in the CDR3. Germline V CDR1 and CDR2: SGHKS, YYEKEE (reference sequence). CDR3 DNA: TGTGCCTCCTACCCCGGACTAGCGGTTAACACCGGGGAGCTGTTTTTT. This encodes CASYPGLAVNTGELFF.

This chain connects TRBV7-2 to TRBJ2-7; no clear D gene. V lost 1 base, J lost 0 bases, and 13 bases lay in between. The CDR3 is made up of 16 amino acids. Germline CDR1 is SGHTA and CDR2 is FQGNSA. CDR3 DNA sequence: TGTGCCAGCAGCTTAGATACGCGTAGGAGCTCCTACGAGCAGTACTTC. Its protein is CASSLDTRRSSYEQYF.

V usage is TRBV2 and J usage is TRBJ2-2; the match to TRBD1 covers 7 bases. CDR3 length equals 13 residues. The germline gives CDR1 SNHLY, CDR2 FYNNEI. The V gene end was trimmed by 11 bases and the J gene end by 2 bases; junction bases not matched to a gene: 5. For the CDR3, the DNA is TGTGCCCGCCGGGACAGAAACACCGGGGAGCTGTTTTTT. It specifies CARRDRNTGELFF.

The chain combines TRBV6-2 or TRBV6-3 with TRBJ1-1; 11 bases match TRBD1. Germline V gene sequence: CDR1 MNHEY, CDR2 SVGEGT. Unmatched junction bases numbered 7, after V lost 5 bases and J lost 5 bases. The CDR3 totals 15 residues. The CDR3 nucleotides are TGTGCCAGCAGTCCCGGGACAGGGGGTAGTACTGAAGCTTTCTTT. This codes for CASSPGTGGSTEAFF.

Concerning this clone itself: Distinct nucleotide sequences in the sample also encode this CDR3. V is TRBV30 and J is TRBJ1-1; D ambiguous. The V end was cut by 0 bases, the J end by 0 bases, with 5 bases between. This CDR3 region has 13 residues. The V gene's germline CDR1 is GTSNPN and CDR2 SVGIG (reference sequence). Here the CDR3 reads CAWSVGLNTEAFF. CDR3 coding DNA: TGTGCCTGGAGTGTCGGCTTGAACACTGAAGCTTTCTTT. The complete variable domain, with remaining parts taken from reference TRBV30 and TRBJ1-1, reads SQTIHQWPATLVQPVGSPLSLECTVEGTSNPNLYWYRQAAGRGLQLLFYSVGIGQISSEVPQNLSASRPQDRQFILSSKKLLLSDSGFYLCAWSVGLNTEAFFGQGTRLTVV.

J is TRBJ2-7 and V is TRBV5-1, with D perhaps matching TRBD2 (6 bases). Germline values: CDR1 SGHRS, CDR2 YFSETQ. The CDR3 consists of 19 residues. V shed 4 bases and J shed 0 bases, with 26 bases lying between them. CDR3 sequence (DNA): TGCGCCAGCAGCCCCCGGGACTCATTCACCTCCCTTTACTCCTACGAGCAGTACTTC. Translated, it gives CASSPRDSFTSLYSYEQYF. Full variable domain (outside the CDR3, taken from reference TRBV5-1 and TRBJ2-7): KAGVTQTPRYLIKTRGQQVTLSCSPISGHRSVSWYQQTPGQGLQFLFEYFSETQRNKGNFPGRFSGRQFSNSRSEMNVSTLELGDSALYLCASSPRDSFTSLYSYEQYFGPGTRLTVT.

The chain uses TRBV6-6 and TRBJ1-2; D is possibly TRBD1 (6 bases). The germline V and J ends were trimmed by 4 bases and 2 bases, with 8 bases remaining between them. Looked up from germline, CDR1 is MNHNY and CDR2 is SVGAGI (reference sequence). CDR3 length equals 13 residues. As DNA, the CDR3 is TGTGCCAGCAGTTGGGACACCAACTATGGCTACACCTTC. This codes for CASSWDTNYGYTF.

This clone showed up just a few times. As DNA, the CDR3 is TGCGCCAGCAGCCCAACGACAGGGGCCGAGCAGTACTTC. It specifies CASSPTTGAEQYF. This chain uses TRBV4-3 with TRBJ2-7; 8 bases align to TRBD1. The CDR3 consists of 13 residues. The germline CDR1 and CDR2 sequences are LGHNA and YSLEER. V shed 4 bases, J shed 6 bases, and the junction held 5 bases outside the gene matches.

V usage is TRBV5-8 and J usage is TRBJ2-1; 7 bases align to TRBD1. There are 13 residues in the CDR3. Germline V gene sequence: CDR1 SGHTS, CDR2 YDEGEE. With 4 bases clipped from V and 8 bases from J, the junction kept 6 bases outside the gene matches. The CDR3, as DNA: TGTGCCAGCAGCCCAAACAGGGGCGATGAGCAGTTCTTC. Its translation: CASSPNRGDEQFF.

The genes are TRBV7-7 and TRBJ1-4; 7 bases agree with TRBD1. The V and J ends lost 5 bases and 3 bases, in that order; junction bases with no gene match: 6. The germline gives CDR1 SSHAT, CDR2 FNYEAQ (reference sequence). This CDR3 spans 15 amino acids. CDR3 loop: CASSVRQGSNEKLFF. CDR3 in DNA: TGTGCCAGCAGCGTAAGACAGGGTTCTAATGAAAAACTGTTTTTT.

The chain recombines TRBV28 with TRBJ1-1; tentatively, D is TRBD1 (6 bases). CDR1 MDHEN and CDR2 SYDVKM come from the germline V gene. V shed 0 bases and J shed 5 bases, with 10 bases lying between them. CDR3 length equals 14 residues. The CDR3 sequence: CASSLWGARTEAFF. In DNA form, the CDR3 reads TGTGCCAGCAGTTTATGGGGGGCGCGGACTGAAGCTTTCTTT.

J is TRBJ2-3 and V is TRBV7-3, with 10 bases lining up with TRBD2. J gave up 1 base and V 2 bases, and 0 bases lay outside the gene matches. The CDR3 consists of 15 residues. Germline assignment: CDR1 SGHTA and CDR2 FQGTGA. CDR3 DNA sequence: TGTGCCAGCAGCTTACTAGCGGGGGGCACAGATACGCAGTATTTT. Translating gives CASSLLAGGTDTQYF. Variable domain in full (rest from reference TRBV7-3 and TRBJ2-3): GAGVSQTPSNKVTEKGKYVELRCDPISGHTALYWYRQSLGQGPEFLIYFQGTGAADDSGLPNDRFFAVRPEGSVSTLKIQRTERGDSAVYLCASSLLAGGTDTQYFGPGTRLTVL.

V is TRBV5-6 and J is TRBJ2-2; the match to TRBD1 covers 7 bases. V shed 0 bases and J 5 bases; nucleotides not matched to a gene: 7. The CDR3 loop spans 16 amino acids. Per the germline V gene, CDR1 is SGHDT and CDR2 is YYEEEE. The DNA of the CDR3 is TGTGCCAGCAGCTTGGCCGGGACAGAGTCTACCGGGGAGCTGTTTTTT. Amino acids: CASSLAGTESTGELFF.

This clone was recorded once. The V call is TRBV6-2 or TRBV6-3, the J call TRBJ1-5, with a tentative D call TRBD1 (6 bases). V was trimmed by 2 bases and J by 4 bases, leaving 12 bases between them. The CDR3 has 15 amino acids. Germline V gives CDR1 MNHEY, CDR2 SVGEGT. CDR3 nucleotide sequence: TGTGCCAGCAGTTACCCGCACAGGGATAATCAGCCCCAGCATTTT. This translates into CASSYPHRDNQPQHF.

The chain uses TRBV7-9 and TRBJ1-4; D is uncertain. Germline CDR1 reads SEHNR; CDR2 reads FQNEAQ (reference sequence). Trimming pared 7 bases from V and 5 bases from J, leaving 14 bases between. The CDR3 is made up of 14 amino acids. The CDR3 DNA reads TGTGCCAGCACCTCCCCACCCTTAAATGAAAAACTGTTTTTT. It codes for CASTSPPLNEKLFF.

J is TRBJ2-3 and V is TRBV18, with D perhaps matching TRBD1 (6 bases). Deletions cut 0 bases from V and 2 bases from J, with 12 bases between. Germline V gene data show CDR1 as KGHSH and CDR2 as LQKENI. The CDR3 has 16 amino acids. The CDR3 loop is CASSPPRQGFTDTQYF. As DNA, the CDR3 is TGTGCCAGCTCACCACCACGCCAGGGGTTCACAGATACGCAGTATTTT.

This chain joins TRBV18 and TRBJ1-1; weak D call: TRBD1 (5 bases). The germline V and J ends were trimmed by 3 bases and 5 bases, with 16 bases remaining between them. The CDR3 runs 15 residues. From germline, CDR1 is KGHSH and CDR2 LQKENI. The CDR3, as DNA: TGTGCCAGCTCACCGGGGGAGATAGGGTGGACTGAAGCTTTCTTT. Its protein is CASSPGEIGWTEAFF.

Written as DNA, the CDR3 is TGTGCCAGCAGCTTAACTCCTAGGGGCACTAATGAAAAACTGTTTTTT. It encodes CASSLTPRGTNEKLFF. The chain combines TRBV7-3 with TRBJ1-4, with TRBD1 as a possible D gene (5 bases). The V gene lost 0 bases and the J gene lost 2 bases, with 10 bases spanning the gap. This CDR3 has 16 residues. Germline lookup yields CDR1 SGHTA and CDR2 FQGTGA.

The rearrangement joins TRBV2 to TRBJ1-6; D uncertain. Trimming stripped 3 bases from V and 8 bases from J, with 8 bases between. In germline, CDR1 is SNHLY, CDR2 FYNNEI. The CDR3 extends over 13 amino acids. The CDR3 spells CASSDGRDSPLHF. The CDR3 DNA reads as TGTGCCAGCAGTGATGGCCGGGATTCACCCCTCCACTTT.

The gene calls are TRBV19 and TRBJ2-2; 7 nucleotides agree with TRBD2. The CDR3 has 16 amino acids. With 11 bases clipped from V and 5 bases from J, the junction kept 17 bases outside the gene matches. Germline-derived CDR1 and CDR2 are LNHDA and SQIVND (reference sequence). Here the CDR3 reads CAASMAGARWTGELFF. CDR3 nucleotides: TGTGCCGCAAGCATGGCGGGAGCGAGATGGACCGGGGAGCTGTTTTTT.

V is TRBV10-3 and J is TRBJ1-2; 7 bases agree with TRBD1. The CDR3 totals 13 residues. The junction had 7 bases not matched to a gene; V was cut back by 6 bases and J by 6 bases. The germline V gene encodes CDR1 ENHRY and CDR2 SYGVKD. As DNA, the CDR3 is TGTGCCATCAGCGACAGGGTACTCGATGGCTACACCTTC. Protein product: CAISDRVLDGYTF.

The rearrangement uses TRBV19 and TRBJ2-1; 13 bases fit TRBD2. This CDR3 contains 15 residues. CDR1 is LNHDA and CDR2 is SQIVND in the germline V gene (reference sequence). Unmatched junction bases numbered 4, after V lost 6 bases and J lost 5 bases. CDR3 DNA: TGTGCCAGTAGCCAACTAGCGGGAGGGGACAATGAGCAGTTCTTC. Its translation: CASSQLAGGDNEQFF.

This rearrangement joins TRBV28 to TRBJ1-4; tentatively, D is TRBD1 (6 bases). Trimming removed 6 bases at V and 8 bases at J, with 10 bases between. CDR1 is MDHEN, CDR2 SYDVKM, per germline. The CDR3 totals 12 residues. CDR3 in amino acids: CASRGGQEKLFF. CDR3 nucleotide sequence: TGTGCCAGCAGAGGGGGGCAAGAAAAACTGTTTTTT.

This chain links TRBV7-9 with TRBJ2-3, with 7 nucleotides matching TRBD2. CDR3 length: 13 amino acids. The germline V gene has CDR1 SEHNR and CDR2 FQNEAQ (reference sequence). With V trimmed by 5 bases and J by 6 bases, 5 bases remained unmatched. CDR3 loop: CASSAGTTDTQYF. CDR3 nucleotides: TGTGCCAGCAGCGCCGGGACTACGGATACGCAGTATTTT.

CDR3 DNA sequence: TGCGCCAGCAGCTTGGGGGCGGGCCGCCCCGAGCAGTACTTC. Its protein is CASSLGAGRPEQYF. The chain joins TRBV5-1 to TRBJ2-7; TRBD2 is a possible D gene (5 bases). The CDR3 length is 14 residues. The V gene lost 0 bases and the J gene lost 6 bases, with 13 bases spanning the gap. Germline CDR1 reads SGHRS; CDR2 reads YFSETQ.